The source of this TCR beta chain is a study of regulatory T cells in long-lasting Graves disease. This clonotype was seen more than once but under ten times. With iRepertoire HTBI primers and Arm-PCR of CDR3 regions, TCR beta libraries were built. Using its own MiXCR run on the multiplex PCR reads, TCRdb lists one record per CDR3 protein. The sample contains over 450,000 distinct CDR3 sequences, around 11% of which appear only once. The sample's time point: newly diagnosed GD, antithyroid drugs for less than 3 months. Construction of the TCR library relied on RNA isolated from PBMCs. CDR1 and CDR2 from the germline V gene are MNHNS and SASEGT. The CDR3 contains 13 residues. Trimming pared 5 bases from V and 9 bases from J, leaving 14 bases between. The same data also contributed to another study, on T cells in Graves' hyperthyroidism and ophthalmopathy.

The sequence derives from a woman in her thirties with Graves disease. The specimen was peripheral blood mononuclear cells (PBMCs), collected at new diagnosis, from a patient treated with antithyroid drugs. The V and J genes are TRBV6-1 and TRBJ1-5; TRBD1 might be the D (6 bases). CDR3 protein: CASSRQELRPQHF. The CDR3 DNA is TGTGCCAGCAGTCGACAGGAGTTGCGGCCCCAGCATTTT.